The 22 T cell receptor beta chains presented below share a single source sample, sequenced in a study of T cell responses to AZD1222 COVID-19 vaccine. The data were produced by immunoSEQ multiplex PCR, yet TCRdb's version contains in-frame clones alone and is incomplete. This sample carries roughly 150,000 clones, roughly 94% of them seen once, and the ten largest clones take about 4.6%. The sample consisted of peripheral blood, taken 28 days after the second AZD1222 dose. These receptors were collected from an adult who received the AZD1222 COVID-19 vaccine.

The genes are TRBV5-5 and TRBJ1-2, with 11 bases identical to TRBD1. Germline V CDR1 and CDR2: SGHKS, YYEKEE (reference sequence). This CDR3 has 16 amino acids. The V and J ends lost 5 bases and 4 bases, in that order; junction bases with no gene match: 10. CDR3 bases: TGTGCCAGCAGGGTGACTTCCGGGACAGGGGGCTATGGCTACACCTTC. Translation gives CASRVTSGTGGYGYTF.

This sequence joins TRBV29-1 and TRBJ1-6; possible D gene TRBD1, 6 bases. Germline V gene lookup returns CDR1 SQVTM and CDR2 ANQGSEA. This CDR3 contains 13 residues. V was cut by 6 bases and J by 4 bases, with 10 bases left in between. The CDR3 DNA is TGCAGCGTACGGACAGAGTATAATTCACCCCTCCACTTT. Its protein is CSVRTEYNSPLHF.

The V call is TRBV5-4, the J call TRBJ2-1, with 12 bases matching TRBD2. CDR1 is SGHNT, CDR2 YYREEE, per germline (reference sequence). CDR3 length: 17 amino acids. After removal of 0 bases from V and 7 bases from J, the junction contained 8 bases not matched to a gene. The CDR3 sequence: CASSLGLAGAPGNEQFF. CDR3 sequence (DNA): TGTGCCAGCAGCTTGGGACTAGCGGGAGCCCCGGGGAATGAGCAGTTCTTC.

V gene TRBV4-2 combines with J gene TRBJ2-3, with 7 bases identical to TRBD1. Germline V gene sequence: CDR1 LGHNA, CDR2 YNFKEQ. The CDR3 is 13 amino acids. The V and J ends lost 3 bases and 4 bases, in that order; junction bases with no gene match: 1. The CDR3 DNA reads TGTGCCAGCAGCCAGGACAGGTCAGATACGCAGTATTTT. This sequence encodes CASSQDRSDTQYF.

J is TRBJ1-3 and V is TRBV12-3 or TRBV12-4, with D hard to call. The CDR3 covers 13 residues. Trimming took off 3 bases at V and 3 bases at J, with 6 bases between the two ends. CDR3 in DNA: TGTGCCAGCAGTTTTAGTGTTGGAAACACCATATATTTT. It yields the protein CASSFSVGNTIYF.

This sequence joins TRBV2 and TRBJ1-5, with 7 positions matching TRBD1. CDR1 and CDR2 from the germline V gene are SNHLY and FYNNEI. CDR3 length equals 13 residues. V lost 6 bases, J lost 3 bases, and 2 bases stayed unmatched. This chain's CDR3 is CASRGQYNQPQHF. The DNA of the CDR3 is TGTGCCAGCAGGGGACAGTACAATCAGCCCCAGCATTTT.

This clone showed up just a few times. The V call is TRBV11-2, the J call TRBJ2-3; 9 nucleotides match TRBD1. The V gene's germline CDR1 is SGHAT and CDR2 FQNNGV. This CDR3 contains 17 residues. The ends lost 1 base at V and 3 bases at J; junction bases unmatched: 8. The CDR3 coding sequence is TGTGCCAGCAGCTTAGCGTACAGGGGGCGGAAAACAGATACGCAGTATTTT. Amino acid sequence: CASSLAYRGRKTDTQYF.

The chain recombines TRBV5-1 with TRBJ1-2; tentative D call: TRBD1 (6 bases). CDR1 and CDR2 (germline): SGHRS, YFSETQ. This CDR3 comprises 15 residues. Between the trimmed V and J ends, which lost 4 bases and 8 bases, there was a span of 21 bases. This chain's CDR3 is CASSALGGASSGYTF. For the CDR3, the DNA is TGCGCCAGCAGCGCCTTAGGGGGGGCGTCTTCCGGCTACACCTTC. Full variable domain (remainder filled in from reference TRBV5-1 and TRBJ1-2): KAGVTQTPRYLIKTRGQQVTLSCSPISGHRSVSWYQQTPGQGLQFLFEYFSETQRNKGNFPGRFSGRQFSNSRSEMNVSTLELGDSALYLCASSALGGASSGYTFGSGTRLTVV.

The chain couples TRBV7-2 to TRBJ2-7, with D unresolved. Germline values: CDR1 SGHTA, CDR2 FQGNSA. This CDR3 comprises 12 residues. V was trimmed by 6 bases and J by 7 bases, leaving 13 bases between them. The CDR3 sequence is CASSPGPPEQYF. The DNA for the CDR3 is TGTGCCAGCAGTCCTGGCCCCCCGGAGCAGTACTTC.

This sequence joins TRBV3-1 (or the pseudogene TRBV3-2) and TRBJ1-1; D call uncertain. The CDR3 runs to 13 residues. Germline lookup yields CDR1 LGHDT and CDR2 YNNKEL (reference sequence). Trimming removed 4 bases from V and 0 bases from J, with 6 bases in between. As DNA, the CDR3 is TGTGCCAGCAGCCCCTTATTGAACACTGAAGCTTTCTTT. It encodes CASSPLLNTEAFF.

The gene calls are TRBV3-1 (or the pseudogene TRBV3-2) and TRBJ2-7, with D possibly TRBD1 on 5 matching bases. This CDR3 region has 14 residues. Germline CDR1 is LGHDT and CDR2 is YNNKEL (reference sequence). V dropped 4 bases and J dropped 2 bases, with 12 bases sitting between them. The CDR3 sequence is CASSPGAGPYEQYF. CDR3 nucleotide sequence: TGTGCCAGCAGCCCTGGGGCAGGTCCCTACGAGCAGTACTTC.

This chain uses TRBV5-1 with TRBJ2-2, with 8 bases that match TRBD1. J lost 7 bases, V lost 3 bases, and 2 bases had no gene match. CDR3 size: 13 residues. Germline CDR1 reads SGHRS; CDR2 reads YFSETQ. In DNA, the CDR3 is TGCGCCAGCAGCTCTGGACAGGGCGGGGAGCTGTTTTTT. This translates into CASSSGQGGELFF.

The rearrangement joins TRBV30 to TRBJ2-1; TRBD1 matches at 11 bases. The CDR3 is made up of 14 amino acids. Unmatched junction bases numbered 3, after V lost 2 bases and J lost 6 bases. The germline gives CDR1 GTSNPN, CDR2 SVGIG (reference sequence). The CDR3 DNA follows: TGTGCCTGGAGTTCGGGGACAGGGGGCAATGAGCAGTTCTTC. Its protein is CAWSSGTGGNEQFF.

This clone was counted once. V usage is TRBV5-1 and J usage is TRBJ2-1; no firm D call. The germline V and J ends were trimmed by 0 bases and 4 bases, with 11 bases remaining between them. Germline V gene lookup returns CDR1 SGHRS and CDR2 YFSETQ. The CDR3 extends over 15 amino acids. In nucleotides, the CDR3 is TGCGCCAGCAGCTTGGAGGTGGGTACTTACAATGAGCAGTTCTTC. Encoded protein: CASSLEVGTYNEQFF.

This chain uses TRBV30 with TRBJ1-2; the D gene is possibly TRBD1 (6 bases). There are 14 residues in the CDR3. Germline CDR1 is GTSNPN and CDR2 is SVGIG (reference sequence). Trimming stripped 0 bases from V and 5 bases from J, with 13 bases between. The CDR3 loop is CAWSVQGVGYGYTF. As DNA, the CDR3 is TGTGCCTGGAGTGTACAGGGAGTCGGGTATGGCTACACCTTC.

The rearrangement joins TRBV2 to TRBJ1-1; TRBD1 is a possible D gene (6 bases). Germline CDR1 reads SNHLY; CDR2 reads FYNNEI. Trimming stripped 3 bases from V and 1 base from J, with 12 bases between. The CDR3 is 15 amino acids. CDR3 region: CASSDGGWGNTEAFF. The DNA of the CDR3 is TGTGCCAGCAGTGATGGGGGCTGGGGGAACACTGAAGCTTTCTTT.

The chain combines TRBV28 with TRBJ2-3; D is unclear. This CDR3 has 15 residues. Germline values: CDR1 MDHEN, CDR2 SYDVKM. Trimming shortened V by 5 bases and J by 8 bases, and 20 bases separated the two germline ends. The CDR3 nucleotides are TGTGCCAGCAGTCTACACTTAAGAGGATTGAGTACGCAGTATTTT. Encoded protein: CASSLHLRGLSTQYF.

This rearrangement joins TRBV27 to TRBJ2-1; D may be TRBD1 or TRBD2 (5 bases each). The CDR3 has 13 residues. Germline assignment: CDR1 MNHEY and CDR2 SMNVEV (reference sequence). The V end was cut by 6 bases, the J end by 6 bases, with 12 bases between. CDR3 in DNA: TGTGCCAGCAGAAAGTTCGGGACCAATGAGCAGTTCTTC. This gives the protein CASRKFGTNEQFF.

The chain carries TRBV30 and TRBJ1-2, with a weak D call TRBD1 (5 bases). V was cut by 2 bases and J by 8 bases, with 18 bases left in between. The CDR3 contains 14 residues. Germline loops: CDR1 GTSNPN, CDR2 SVGIG (reference sequence). DNA of the CDR3: TGTGCCTGGAGTCGACAGCTCCCGGCGGGGGGCTACACCTTC. Residues: CAWSRQLPAGGYTF.

V and J are TRBV18 and TRBJ2-6; D possibly corresponds to TRBD1 (5 bases). Germline V gives CDR1 KGHSH, CDR2 LQKENI. The CDR3 runs 16 residues. Trimming cost V 5 bases and J 0 bases, with 11 bases left between them. CDR3 sequence reads: CASSATESSGANVLTF. The CDR3 region has the DNA TGTGCCAGCTCAGCGACAGAAAGCTCTGGGGCCAACGTCCTGACTTTC.

The chain combines TRBV6-5 with TRBJ2-7; D gene unclear. V dropped 11 bases and J dropped 3 bases, with 14 bases sitting between them. The CDR3 covers 12 residues. Germline loops: CDR1 MNHEY, CDR2 SVGAGI. The CDR3 protein is CASLGTHYEQYF. As DNA, the CDR3 is TGTGCCTCCCTTGGCACCCACTACGAGCAGTACTTC.

The rearrangement uses TRBV19 and TRBJ1-4; no firm D call. Looked up from germline, CDR1 is LNHDA and CDR2 is SQIVND (reference sequence). There are 16 residues in the CDR3. Deletions cut 3 bases from V and 8 bases from J, with 19 bases between. The CDR3, as DNA: TGTGCCAGTAGTATCGTGGCGGTGAACTCCTACGAAAAACTGTTTTTT. Protein product: CASSIVAVNSYEKLFF.